These T cell receptor beta chains were read from a single sample in a study of blood T cell repertoires in COVID-19. The data were produced by immunoSEQ multiplex PCR, yet TCRdb's version contains in-frame clones alone and is incomplete. The sample yields 250,000 to 400,000 clones, about 90% seen once. Sequencing used PBMCs or T cells enriched from blood (not recorded which). The receptors originated from a woman aged 25 to 39 who had recovered from COVID-19. Each CDR3 is given with its conserved first and last residue. A D gene is named only where the DNA matches it firmly. The size entry is marked missing in some rows and otherwise reads once, few, many or a size class.

j_call clone_size d_call v_call cdr3_nt cdr3_aa
TRBJ2-7 NA TRBD1 TRBV4-2 TGTGCCAGCAGCCAGTGGGGACAGGGCCACGAGCAGTACTTC CASSQWGQGHEQYF
TRBJ2-1 NA NA TRBV4-1 TGCGCCAGCAGCCAAGAAAGCAGGAAGGATGAGCAGTTCTTC CASSQESRKDEQFF
TRBJ2-5 NA TRBD2 TRBV11-3 TGTGCCAGCAGCCGCTCACGGGAGGGGACCCAGTACTTC CASSRSREGTQYF
TRBJ1-4 once NA TRBV7-9 TGTGCCAGCAGCGGATGGGCGCGTGAAAAACTGTTTTTT CASSGWAREKLFF
TRBJ2-3 NA TRBD2 TRBV6-2/TRBV6-3 TGTGCCAGCAGTTACCCCGCGGGGGGCACAGATACGCAGTATTTT CASSYPAGGTDTQYF
TRBJ2-7 many NA TRBV3-1/TRBV3-2 TGTGCCAGCAGCCTGCTCGGGAAAGCCTACGAGCAGTACTTC CASSLLGKAYEQYF
TRBJ2-5 NA NA TRBV4-2 TGTGCCAGCAGCCAAGCCAGGGCGCAAGAGACCCAGTACTTC CASSQARAQETQYF
TRBJ1-5 once NA TRBV21-1 TGTGCCAGCAGCAAAGTCCCACTTTATAGCAATCAGCCCCAGCATTTT CASSKVPLYSNQPQHF
TRBJ1-1 NA NA TRBV12-5 TGTGCTAGTGGTTTGGGGAGCGACAGTGAAGCTTTCTTT CASGLGSDSEAFF
TRBJ1-5 NA NA TRBV2 TGTGCCAGCAGTGTATTGGCTTCCCCCAATCAGCCCCAGCATTTT CASSVLASPNQPQHF
TRBJ1-2 NA NA TRBV6-1 TGTGCCAGCAGTGAAGGGAGCGGAACCTTC CASSEGSGTF
TRBJ1-1 NA NA TRBV5-5 TGTGCCAGCAGCATCTGGGTTGTACAGGGTAGGTTGAACACTGAAGCTTTCTTT CASSIWVVQGRLNTEAFF
TRBJ1-1 NA NA TRBV18 TGTGCCAGCTCACCCGACATGAACACTGAAGCTTTCTTT CASSPDMNTEAFF
TRBJ2-6 few NA TRBV11-2 TGTGCCAGCAGCTTCACAGGGTTGGGGGCCAACGTCCTGACTTTC CASSFTGLGANVLTF
TRBJ1-2 once NA TRBV5-1 TGCGCCAGCAGCTTGACCAGGGTTGATAACTATGGCTACACCTTC CASSLTRVDNYGYTF
TRBJ1-2 NA TRBD1 TRBV6-1 TGTGCCAGCAGTGAACGACAGGGCGACCGGGGGTATGGCTACACCTTC CASSERQGDRGYGYTF
TRBJ2-5 NA TRBD2 TRBV2 TGTGCCAGCAGTGAAGCGGGGGGGAGGGAAGAGACCCAGTACTTC CASSEAGGREETQYF
TRBJ2-5 few TRBD1 TRBV27 TGTGCCAGCAGTTTCCTCGGACAGGGTGGGGAGACCCAGTACTTC CASSFLGQGGETQYF
TRBJ2-3 NA NA TRBV19 TGTGCCAGTAGTATAGCCCAGGGAACAGATACGCAGTATTTT CASSIAQGTDTQYF
TRBJ2-5 NA TRBD1 TRBV7-9 TGTGCCAGCAGCCAACCGGGACAGGGGGAGACCCAGTACTTC CASSQPGQGETQYF
TRBJ2-7 NA NA TRBV5-1 TGCGCCAGCAGTCCCGAGGCAGCTTCTTACGAGCAGTACTTC CASSPEAASYEQYF
TRBJ1-1 NA NA TRBV5-1 TGCGCCAGCAGCTTGGGGGCAGGCGCGAACACTGAAGCTTTCTTT CASSLGAGANTEAFF
TRBJ1-1 NA NA TRBV19 TGTGCCTCACGGCCGGGGGGTATGGCTGAAGCTTTCTTT CASRPGGMAEAFF